This T cell receptor beta chain is from a study of cytomegalovirus exposure and HLA in healthy donors. PCR involved 60 Vbeta and 13 Jbeta primers. Some clones are missing from TCRdb's copy, which holds only in-frame ones; the method was immunoSEQ multiplex PCR. The table has roughly 55,000 clones, around 85% seen once; the top ten hold under 2.5%. CDR3 size: 14 residues. Germline CDR1 reads LGHNT; CDR2 reads FRNRAP. Regarding the study as a whole: Highly shared variants forming one cluster were likely a sequencing artifact.

This clone was found once. The target antigen is unknown. V gene TRBV12-5 combines with J gene TRBJ2-5; tentative D call: TRBD2 (5 bases). Matching the DNA end better, TRBJ2-7 makes the J call doubtful. This receptor was taken from a boy between 10 and 17 years old in good health and CMV-seropositive. Sequences were obtained from PBMCs. The DNA for the CDR3 is TGTGCTAGTGGTTTGAGGACGGGGTGGAACGAGCAGTACTTC. It is translated as CASGLRTGWNEQYF.